The 26 T cell receptor beta chains presented below share a single source sample, sequenced in a study of T cell responses to AZD1222 COVID-19 vaccine. Assay: immunoSEQ multiplex PCR; the TCRdb copy retains only in-frame clones and omits some. The sample includes roughly 96,000 clones, 80% to 90% of them seen just once. Material: peripheral blood, obtained on day 0 of AZD1222 vaccination. The receptors were sampled from an adult in good health.

This chain links TRBV10-3 with TRBJ1-1, with 10 bases that match TRBD1. Per the germline V gene, CDR1 is ENHRY and CDR2 is SYGVKD. This CDR3 comprises 14 residues. J was trimmed by 7 bases and V by 4 bases; bases with no gene match: 6. The CDR3 protein is CAISGDRGIDEAFF. The CDR3 bases are TGTGCCATCAGTGGGGACAGGGGAATAGATGAAGCTTTCTTT.

Comments on this clone: The same CDR3 can be traced to other DNA sequences in this sample. The chain links TRBV7-2 to TRBJ1-5, with D unclear. The CDR3 has 12 residues. Germline CDR1 reads SGHTA; CDR2 reads FQGNSA. With 1 base removed from V and 7 bases from J, the gap between germline ends came to 5 bases. CDR3: CASSLVGQPQHF. The CDR3 DNA is TGTGCCAGCAGCTTAGTGGGCCAGCCCCAGCATTTT.

CDR3 sequence: CASSVGEGPHEQYF. CDR3 in DNA: TGTGCCAGCAGCGTAGGTGAGGGTCCCCACGAGCAGTACTTC. The V and J genes are TRBV9 and TRBJ2-7; D is possibly TRBD2 (5 bases). Deletions cut 0 bases from V and 5 bases from J, with 12 bases between. The length of the CDR3 is 14 residues. CDR1 SGDLS and CDR2 YYNGEE come from the germline V gene.

The chain combines TRBV19 with TRBJ1-1, with a tentative D call TRBD1 (6 bases). This CDR3 is 15 amino acids long. V dropped 3 bases and J dropped 0 bases, with 11 bases sitting between them. Germline CDR1 is LNHDA and CDR2 is SQIVND (reference sequence). The CDR3, as DNA: TGTGCCAGTAGTATCTCAACAGGGCTGAACACTGAAGCTTTCTTT. This translates into CASSISTGLNTEAFF.

J is TRBJ1-6 and V is TRBV30; TRBD1 matches at 10 bases. Germline CDR1 is GTSNPN and CDR2 is SVGIG (reference sequence). The junction had 9 bases not matched to a gene; V was cut back by 6 bases and J by 10 bases. CDR3 size: 14 residues. The CDR3 protein is CACSPGTGESPLHF. CDR3 DNA: TGTGCCTGCTCACCCGGGACAGGGGAATCACCCCTCCACTTT.

The chain uses TRBV15 and TRBJ1-5; the match to TRBD1 covers 7 bases. V lost 1 base to trimming and J lost 5 bases; unmatched junction nucleotides: 5. The CDR3 runs to 15 residues. Germline CDR1 is LNHNV and CDR2 is YYDKDF (reference sequence). The DNA for the CDR3 is TGTGCCACCAGCAGAGGACAGGGAGCCGATCAGCCCCAGCATTTT. This codes for CATSRGQGADQPQHF.

The rearrangement uses TRBV6-1 and TRBJ1-2; D is ambiguous. Trimming removed 3 bases from V and 7 bases from J, with 15 bases in between. This CDR3 is built from 14 residues. CDR1 is MNHNS, CDR2 SASEGT, per germline. The CDR3 protein is CASSDVAPPFGYTF. CDR3 in DNA: TGTGCCAGCAGTGACGTGGCACCCCCCTTTGGCTACACCTTC.

With respect to this clone: The same CDR3 also results from other DNA sequences found in this sample. The chain uses TRBV30 and TRBJ1-3, with D unclear. V lost 0 bases, J lost 3 bases, and 3 bases lay in between. Germline loops: CDR1 GTSNPN, CDR2 SVGIG (reference sequence). The CDR3 has 12 residues. This chain's CDR3 is CAWSVLGNTIYF. CDR3 nucleotide sequence: TGTGCCTGGAGTGTACTTGGAAACACCATATATTTT.

V is TRBV7-3 and J is TRBJ2-3, with a possible D match to TRBD1 (5 bases). The CDR3 is 16 residues long. V dropped 3 bases and J dropped 1 base, with 14 bases sitting between them. CDR1 is SGHTA and CDR2 is FQGTGA in the germline V gene. The CDR3 here is CASSLLPGAGTDTQYF. In nucleotides, the CDR3 is TGTGCCAGCAGCTTGTTACCTGGGGCTGGCACAGATACGCAGTATTTT.

The chain combines TRBV6-5 with TRBJ1-1; a possible D gene is TRBD1 (5 bases). V dropped 8 bases and J dropped 0 bases, with 13 bases sitting between them. CDR1 and CDR2 (germline): MNHEY, SVGAGI. The CDR3 is made up of 14 amino acids. The CDR3 protein is CASRYQGMNTEAFF. The CDR3 DNA follows: TGTGCCAGCCGCTATCAGGGAATGAACACTGAAGCTTTCTTT.

The V call is TRBV6-5, the J call TRBJ2-7; 8 nucleotides line up with TRBD1. CDR1 is MNHEY and CDR2 is SVGAGI in the germline V gene. The CDR3 covers 15 residues. V lost 10 bases, J lost 3 bases, and 14 bases stayed unmatched. The CDR3 spells CATRFGGQEVYEQYF. CDR3 bases: TGTGCCACCAGATTTGGGGGACAGGAGGTCTACGAGCAGTACTTC.

This sequence joins TRBV11-2 and TRBJ2-5; D remains ambiguous. Per the germline V gene, CDR1 is SGHAT and CDR2 is FQNNGV. CDR3 length equals 15 residues. V was clipped by 0 bases and J by 5 bases, with 13 bases between them. As DNA, the CDR3 is TGTGCCAGCAGCTTAGAGATCGGCCCGAGGGAGACCCAGTACTTC. Protein sequence: CASSLEIGPRETQYF.

In DNA form, the CDR3 reads TGCGCCAGCAGCACATTGACAGGGTGGGACACTGAAGCTTTCTTT. Amino acids: CASSTLTGWDTEAFF. The chain employs TRBV5-1 and TRBJ1-1; 7 bases align to TRBD1. Germline V gene lookup returns CDR1 SGHRS and CDR2 YFSETQ. V was pared by 4 bases and J by 3 bases, with 9 bases of the junction left unmatched. This CDR3 has 15 amino acids. The full variable domain, with the rest looked up from reference TRBV5-1 and TRBJ1-1, is KAGVTQTPRYLIKTRGQQVTLSCSPISGHRSVSWYQQTPGQGLQFLFEYFSETQRNKGNFPGRFSGRQFSNSRSEMNVSTLELGDSALYLCASSTLTGWDTEAFFGQGTRLTVV.

This rearrangement joins TRBV19 to TRBJ1-4; D perhaps matches TRBD1 (5 bases). V was pared by 6 bases and J by 8 bases, with 22 bases between. The CDR3 has 16 residues. The germline V gene has CDR1 LNHDA and CDR2 SQIVND (reference sequence). The CDR3 here is CASRNRDPALREKLFF. CDR3 bases: TGTGCCAGTAGAAACCGGGACCCCGCGCTAAGAGAAAAACTGTTTTTT.

The gene calls are TRBV2 and TRBJ1-5; 11 nucleotides agree with TRBD1. The CDR3 has 17 residues. The J segment lost 7 bases and the V segment lost 5 bases, leaving 13 bases of the junction unmatched. Germline V gene data show CDR1 as SNHLY and CDR2 as FYNNEI. DNA for the CDR3: TGTGCCAGCAGTCCTTGGGACAGGGGGGGAGTAGGACAGCCCCAGCATTTT. It translates to CASSPWDRGGVGQPQHF.

Concerning this clone itself: Other DNA sequences in this specimen translate into the identical CDR3. This chain connects TRBV6-2 or TRBV6-3 to TRBJ1-1; tentative D call: TRBD1 (5 bases). Deletions cut 5 bases from V and 6 bases from J, with 7 bases between. Looked up from germline, CDR1 is MNHEY and CDR2 is SVGEGT. CDR3 length: 11 amino acids. The CDR3 bases are TGTGCCAGCAGTCAGGGAGCTGAAGCTTTCTTT. Its translation is CASSQGAEAFF.

The CDR3 region is CASSQAGGGTEAFF. The CDR3 DNA sequence: TGTGCCAGCAGCCAAGCCGGGGGGGGCACTGAAGCTTTCTTT. The genes are TRBV3-1 (or the pseudogene TRBV3-2) and TRBJ1-1; D might be TRBD1 (5 bases). The V end lost 1 base, the J end lost 4 bases, and 10 bases lay between the germline ends. The CDR3 runs 14 residues. CDR1 is LGHDT, CDR2 YNNKEL, per germline (reference sequence).

V and J are TRBV7-9 and TRBJ1-2; the D is unclear. Germline V gene data show CDR1 as SEHNR and CDR2 as FQNEAQ (reference sequence). There are 18 residues in the CDR3. V was shortened by 1 base and J by 0 bases, with 18 bases between the two germline ends. CDR3 sequence reads: CASSLGEVPLEANYGYTF. The CDR3 nucleotides read TGTGCCAGCAGCTTAGGGGAAGTCCCCCTGGAGGCTAACTATGGCTACACCTTC. The full variable domain, its missing parts supplied by reference TRBV7-9 and TRBJ1-2, is DTGVSQNPRHKITKRGQNVTFRCDPISEHNRLYWYRQTLGQGPEFLTYFQNEAQLEKSRLLSDRFSAERPKGSFSTLEIQRTEQGDSAMYLCASSLGEVPLEANYGYTFGSGTRLTVV.

The chain combines TRBV18 with TRBJ1-5, with unresolved D. Trimming removed 1 base from V and 0 bases from J, with 7 bases in between. The CDR3 consists of 15 residues. Germline CDR1 KGHSH, CDR2 LQKENI. For the CDR3, the DNA is TGTGCCAGCTCACCACTAGGAGGTAGCAATCAGCCCCAGCATTTT. This sequence encodes CASSPLGGSNQPQHF.

This chain connects TRBV4-1 to TRBJ1-3; 7 bases agree with TRBD1. CDR1 and CDR2 from the germline V gene are MGHRA and YSYEKL. This CDR3 region has 15 residues. After removal of 0 bases from V and 8 bases from J, the junction contained 7 bases not matched to a gene. The CDR3 sequence: CASSQDPGRGDTIYF. The CDR3 DNA reads as TGCGCCAGCAGCCAAGATCCGGGCAGGGGGGACACCATATATTTT.

This rearrangement joins TRBV29-1 to TRBJ1-1; TRBD1 aligns across 9 bases. The CDR3 has 12 residues. Trimming took 4 bases from V and 8 from J; bases not matched to a gene: 5. The germline V gene encodes CDR1 SQVTM and CDR2 ANQGSEA. The CDR3 here is CSVAGQGIEAFF. In nucleotides, the CDR3 is TGCAGCGTTGCGGGACAGGGCATCGAAGCTTTCTTT.

V gene TRBV28 combines with J gene TRBJ1-1; 7 bases fit TRBD1. V was clipped by 7 bases and J by 1 base; unmatched bases: 9. This CDR3 has 15 amino acids. In germline, CDR1 is MDHEN, CDR2 SYDVKM. The CDR3 loop reads CASNERGQKNTEAFF. For the CDR3, the DNA is TGTGCCAGCAATGAACGGGGACAGAAGAACACTGAAGCTTTCTTT.

The V and J genes are TRBV2 and TRBJ1-2, with a possible D match to TRBD1 (5 bases). Germline values: CDR1 SNHLY, CDR2 FYNNEI. This CDR3 has 11 amino acids. The V end was cut by 4 bases, the J end by 6 bases, with 6 bases between. The CDR3 sequence: CASSAGNGYTF. The CDR3 region has the DNA TGTGCCAGCAGTGCAGGGAATGGCTACACCTTC.

This chain links TRBV5-6 with TRBJ2-7; 10 bases are a match to TRBD1. CDR3 length: 14 amino acids. Germline V gene sequence: CDR1 SGHDT, CDR2 YYEEEE. Unmatched junction bases numbered 3, after V lost 3 bases and J lost 3 bases. CDR3: CASSSRDRGYEQYF. Here the CDR3 DNA reads TGTGCCAGCAGCTCCCGGGACAGGGGCTACGAGCAGTACTTC.

J is TRBJ1-1 and V is TRBV5-4; TRBD1 matches at 7 bases. The CDR3 extends over 14 amino acids. The J segment lost 3 bases and the V segment lost 4 bases, leaving 6 bases of the junction unmatched. The germline gives CDR1 SGHNT, CDR2 YYREEE (reference sequence). CDR3 residues: CASSLTGSDTEAFF. DNA for the CDR3: TGTGCCAGCAGCCTGACAGGGTCGGACACTGAAGCTTTCTTT.

The chain is built from TRBV9 and TRBJ2-2, with 11 bases lining up with TRBD1. The CDR3 length is 16 residues. Germline CDR1 reads SGDLS; CDR2 reads YYNGEE. V gave up 3 bases and J gave up 1 base; unmatched junction bases: 2. CDR3 sequence (DNA): TGTGCCAGCAGCGCGGACAGGGGGCGGAACACCGGGGAGCTGTTTTTT. Its protein product is CASSADRGRNTGELFF.